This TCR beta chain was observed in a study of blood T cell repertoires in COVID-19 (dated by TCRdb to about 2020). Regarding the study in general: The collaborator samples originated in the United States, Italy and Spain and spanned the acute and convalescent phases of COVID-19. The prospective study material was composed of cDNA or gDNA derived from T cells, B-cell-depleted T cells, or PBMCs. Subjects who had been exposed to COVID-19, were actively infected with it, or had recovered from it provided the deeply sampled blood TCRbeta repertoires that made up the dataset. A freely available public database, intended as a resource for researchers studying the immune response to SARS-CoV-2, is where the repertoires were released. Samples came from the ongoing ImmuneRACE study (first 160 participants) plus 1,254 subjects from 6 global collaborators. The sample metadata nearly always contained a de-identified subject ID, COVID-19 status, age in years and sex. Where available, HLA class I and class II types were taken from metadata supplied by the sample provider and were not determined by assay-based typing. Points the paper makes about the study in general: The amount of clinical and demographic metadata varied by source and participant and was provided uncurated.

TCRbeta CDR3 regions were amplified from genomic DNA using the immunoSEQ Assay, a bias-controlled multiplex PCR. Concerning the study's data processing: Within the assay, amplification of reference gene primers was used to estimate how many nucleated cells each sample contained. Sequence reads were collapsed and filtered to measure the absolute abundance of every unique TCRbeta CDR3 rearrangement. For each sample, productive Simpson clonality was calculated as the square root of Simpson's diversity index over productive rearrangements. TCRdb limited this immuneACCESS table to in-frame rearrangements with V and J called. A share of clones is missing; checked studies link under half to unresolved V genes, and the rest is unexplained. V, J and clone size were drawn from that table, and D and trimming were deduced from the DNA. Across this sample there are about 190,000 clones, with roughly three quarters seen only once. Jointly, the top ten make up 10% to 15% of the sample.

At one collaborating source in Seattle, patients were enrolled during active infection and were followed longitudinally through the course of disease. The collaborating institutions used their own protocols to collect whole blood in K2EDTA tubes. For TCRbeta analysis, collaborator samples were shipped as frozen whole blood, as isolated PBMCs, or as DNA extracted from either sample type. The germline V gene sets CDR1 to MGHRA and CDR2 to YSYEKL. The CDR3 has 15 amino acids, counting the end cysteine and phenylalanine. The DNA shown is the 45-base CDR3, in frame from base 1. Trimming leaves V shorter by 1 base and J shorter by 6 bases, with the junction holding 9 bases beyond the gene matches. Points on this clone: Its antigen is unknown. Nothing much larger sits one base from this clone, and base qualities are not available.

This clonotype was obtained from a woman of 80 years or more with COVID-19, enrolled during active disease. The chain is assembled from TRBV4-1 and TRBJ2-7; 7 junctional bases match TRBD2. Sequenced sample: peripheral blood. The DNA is TGCGCCAGCAGCCAAGGGGGAGGGATCCGAAGCGAGCAGTACTTC. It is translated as CASSQGGGIRSEQYF.